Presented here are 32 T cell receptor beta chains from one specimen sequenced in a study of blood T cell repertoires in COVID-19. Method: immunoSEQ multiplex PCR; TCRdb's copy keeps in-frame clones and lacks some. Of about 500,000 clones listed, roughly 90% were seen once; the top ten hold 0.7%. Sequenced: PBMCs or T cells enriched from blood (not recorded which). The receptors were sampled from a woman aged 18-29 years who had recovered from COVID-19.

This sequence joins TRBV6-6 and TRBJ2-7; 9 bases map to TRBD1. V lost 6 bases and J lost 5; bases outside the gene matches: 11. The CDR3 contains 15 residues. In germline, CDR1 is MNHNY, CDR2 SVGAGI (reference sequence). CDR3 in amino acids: CASSSPGQGNNEQYF. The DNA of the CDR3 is TGTGCCAGCAGCTCCCCGGGACAGGGAAACAACGAGCAGTACTTC.

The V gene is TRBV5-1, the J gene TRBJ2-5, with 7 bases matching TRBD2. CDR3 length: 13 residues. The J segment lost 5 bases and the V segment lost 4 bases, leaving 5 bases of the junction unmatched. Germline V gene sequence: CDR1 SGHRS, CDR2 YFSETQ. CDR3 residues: CASSRIGGETQYF. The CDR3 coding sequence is TGCGCCAGCAGCCGCATCGGGGGGGAGACCCAGTACTTC.

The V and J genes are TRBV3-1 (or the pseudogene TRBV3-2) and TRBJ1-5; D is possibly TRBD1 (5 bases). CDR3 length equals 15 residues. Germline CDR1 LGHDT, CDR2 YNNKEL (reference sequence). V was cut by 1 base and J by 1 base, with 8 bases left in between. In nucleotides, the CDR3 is TGTGCCAGCAGCCAAGGCAGGGCGAGCAATCAGCCCCAGCATTTT. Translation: CASSQGRASNQPQHF.

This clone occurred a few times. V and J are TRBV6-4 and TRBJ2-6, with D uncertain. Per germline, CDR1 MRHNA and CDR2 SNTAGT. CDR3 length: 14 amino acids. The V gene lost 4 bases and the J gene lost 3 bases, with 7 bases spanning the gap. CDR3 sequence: CASSAGNGANVLTF. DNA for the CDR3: TGTGCCAGCAGTGCGGGTAATGGGGCCAACGTCCTGACTTTC.

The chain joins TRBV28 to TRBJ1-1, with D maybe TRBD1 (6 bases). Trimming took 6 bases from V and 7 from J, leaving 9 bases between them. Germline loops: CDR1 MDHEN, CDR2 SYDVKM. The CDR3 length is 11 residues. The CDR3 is CASRTGYEAFF. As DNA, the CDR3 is TGTGCCAGCAGGACAGGCTATGAAGCTTTCTTT.

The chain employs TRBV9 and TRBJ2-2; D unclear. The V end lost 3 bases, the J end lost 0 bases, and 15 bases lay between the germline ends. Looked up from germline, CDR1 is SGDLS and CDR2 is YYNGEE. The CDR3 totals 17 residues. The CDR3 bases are TGTGCCAGCAGCGCCAGCCCCTGGGCCACGAACACCGGGGAGCTGTTTTTT. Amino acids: CASSASPWATNTGELFF.

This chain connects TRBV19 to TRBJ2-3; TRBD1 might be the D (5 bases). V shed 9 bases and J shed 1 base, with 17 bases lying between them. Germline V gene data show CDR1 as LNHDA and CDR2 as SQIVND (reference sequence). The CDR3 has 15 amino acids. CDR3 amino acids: CASSLQGRGTDTQYF. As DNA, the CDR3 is TGTGCCAGCTCTCTCCAGGGTAGGGGCACAGATACGCAGTATTTT. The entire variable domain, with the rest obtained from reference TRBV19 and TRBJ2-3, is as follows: DGGITQSPKYLFRKEGQNVTLSCEQNLNHDAMYWYRQDPGQGLRLIYYSQIVNDFQKGDIAEGYSVSREKKESFPLTVTSAQKNPTAFYLCASSLQGRGTDTQYFGPGTRLTVL.

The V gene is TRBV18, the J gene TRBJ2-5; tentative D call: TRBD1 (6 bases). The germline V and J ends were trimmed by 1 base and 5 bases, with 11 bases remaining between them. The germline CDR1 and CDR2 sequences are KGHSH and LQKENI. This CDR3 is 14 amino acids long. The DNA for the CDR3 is TGTGCCAGCTCACCACGGGGTCAGGGGGAGACCCAGTACTTC. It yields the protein CASSPRGQGETQYF. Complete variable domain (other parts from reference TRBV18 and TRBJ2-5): NAGVMQNPRHLVRRRGQEARLRCSPMKGHSHVYWYRQLPEEGLKFMVYLQKENIIDESGMPKERFSAEFPKEGPSILRIQQVVRGDSAAYFCASSPRGQGETQYFGPGTRLLVL.

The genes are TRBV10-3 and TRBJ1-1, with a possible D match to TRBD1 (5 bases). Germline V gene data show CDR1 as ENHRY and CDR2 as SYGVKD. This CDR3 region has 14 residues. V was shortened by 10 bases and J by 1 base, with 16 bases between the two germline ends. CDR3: CATLLGAGNTEAFF. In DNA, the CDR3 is TGTGCCACCCTCCTTGGGGCTGGGAACACTGAAGCTTTCTTT.

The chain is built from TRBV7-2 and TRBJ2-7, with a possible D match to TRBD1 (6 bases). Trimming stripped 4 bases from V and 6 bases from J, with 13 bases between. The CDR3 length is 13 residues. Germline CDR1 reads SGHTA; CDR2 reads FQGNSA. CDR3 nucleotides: TGTGCCAGCAGCTCTTACTTACAGGGCGAGCAGTACTTC. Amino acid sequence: CASSSYLQGEQYF.

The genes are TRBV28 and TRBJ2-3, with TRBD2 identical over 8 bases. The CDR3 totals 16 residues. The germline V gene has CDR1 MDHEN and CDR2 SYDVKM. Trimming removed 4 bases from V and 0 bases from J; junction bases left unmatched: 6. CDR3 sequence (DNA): TGTGCCAGCAGTTCCCGGGAGGGGGGGAGCACAGATACGCAGTATTTT. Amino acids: CASSSREGGSTDTQYF.

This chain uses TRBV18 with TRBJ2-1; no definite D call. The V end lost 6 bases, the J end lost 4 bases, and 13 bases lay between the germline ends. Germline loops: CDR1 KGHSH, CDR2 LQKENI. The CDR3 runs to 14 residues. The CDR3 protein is CASSPSGLYNEQFF. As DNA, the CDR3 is TGTGCCAGCTCCCCCAGTGGGCTGTACAATGAGCAGTTCTTC.

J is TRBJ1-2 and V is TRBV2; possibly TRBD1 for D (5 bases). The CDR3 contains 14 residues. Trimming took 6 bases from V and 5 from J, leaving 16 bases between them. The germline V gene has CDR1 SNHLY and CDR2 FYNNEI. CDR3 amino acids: CASRTGAGTYGYTF. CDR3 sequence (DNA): TGTGCCAGCAGGACGGGAGCCGGGACTTATGGCTACACCTTC.

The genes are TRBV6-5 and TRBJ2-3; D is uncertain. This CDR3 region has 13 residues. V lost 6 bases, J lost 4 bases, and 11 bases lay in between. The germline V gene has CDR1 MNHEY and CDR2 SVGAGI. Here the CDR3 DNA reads TGTGCCAGCAGCCAAGAGGAGTCAGATACGCAGTATTTT. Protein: CASSQEESDTQYF.

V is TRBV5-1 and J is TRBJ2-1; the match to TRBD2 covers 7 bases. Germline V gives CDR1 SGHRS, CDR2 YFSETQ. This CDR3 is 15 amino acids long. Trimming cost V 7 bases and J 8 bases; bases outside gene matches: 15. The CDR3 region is CASRQLALQSDEQFF. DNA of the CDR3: TGCGCCAGCCGCCAACTAGCGCTTCAATCGGATGAGCAGTTCTTC.

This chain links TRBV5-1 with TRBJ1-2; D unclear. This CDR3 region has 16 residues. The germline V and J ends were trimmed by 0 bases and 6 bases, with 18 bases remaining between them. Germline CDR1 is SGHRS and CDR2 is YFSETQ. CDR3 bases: TGCGCCAGCAGCTTGGAGGGTTCTCGGGAGAGAAATGGCTACACCTTC. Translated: CASSLEGSRERNGYTF. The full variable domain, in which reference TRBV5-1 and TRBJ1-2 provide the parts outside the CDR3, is KAGVTQTPRYLIKTRGQQVTLSCSPISGHRSVSWYQQTPGQGLQFLFEYFSETQRNKGNFPGRFSGRQFSNSRSEMNVSTLELGDSALYLCASSLEGSRERNGYTFGSGTRLTVV.

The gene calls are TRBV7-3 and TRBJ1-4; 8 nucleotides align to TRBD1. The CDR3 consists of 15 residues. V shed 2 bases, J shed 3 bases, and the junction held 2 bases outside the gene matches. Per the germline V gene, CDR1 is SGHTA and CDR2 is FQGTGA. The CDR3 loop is CASSLAGGPNEKLFF. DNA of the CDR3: TGTGCCAGCAGCTTAGCAGGGGGCCCTAATGAAAAACTGTTTTTT.

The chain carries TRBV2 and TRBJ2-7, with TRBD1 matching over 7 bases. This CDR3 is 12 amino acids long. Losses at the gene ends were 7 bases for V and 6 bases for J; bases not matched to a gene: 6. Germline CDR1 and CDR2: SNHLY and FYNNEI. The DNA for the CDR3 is TGTGCCAGCAAGCCGAACAGGGGCGAGCAGTACTTC. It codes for CASKPNRGEQYF.

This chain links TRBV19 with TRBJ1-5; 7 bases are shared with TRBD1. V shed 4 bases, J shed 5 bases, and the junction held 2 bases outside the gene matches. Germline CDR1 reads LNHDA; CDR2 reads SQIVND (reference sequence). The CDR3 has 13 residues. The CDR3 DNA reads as TGTGCCAGTAGTACTGACAGGGATCAGCCCCAGCATTTT. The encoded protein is CASSTDRDQPQHF.

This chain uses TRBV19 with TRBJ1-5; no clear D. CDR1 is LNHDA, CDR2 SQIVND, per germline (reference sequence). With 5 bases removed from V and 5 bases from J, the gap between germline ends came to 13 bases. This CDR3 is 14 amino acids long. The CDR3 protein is CASSRQNNDQPQHF. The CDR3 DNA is TGTGCCAGTAGTCGCCAAAACAATGATCAGCCCCAGCATTTT.

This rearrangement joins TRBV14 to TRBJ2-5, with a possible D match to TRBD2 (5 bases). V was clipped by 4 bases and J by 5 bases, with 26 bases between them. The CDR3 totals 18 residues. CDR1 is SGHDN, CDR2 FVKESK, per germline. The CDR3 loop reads CASSPKSTILVLTETQYF. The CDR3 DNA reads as TGTGCCAGCAGCCCGAAATCCACAATACTAGTTCTGACGGAGACCCAGTACTTC.

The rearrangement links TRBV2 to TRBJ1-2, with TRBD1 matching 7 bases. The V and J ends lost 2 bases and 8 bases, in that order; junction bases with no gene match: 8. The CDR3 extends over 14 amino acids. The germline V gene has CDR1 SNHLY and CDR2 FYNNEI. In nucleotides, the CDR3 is TGTGCCAGCAGTGAACGGGACAGCTATATGGGCTACACCTTC. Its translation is CASSERDSYMGYTF.

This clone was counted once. The CDR3 is CARSPRGDRYEQYF. The DNA for the CDR3 is TGTGCCAGGTCCCCTCGCGGTGATCGGTACGAGCAGTACTTC. V usage is TRBV5-3 and J usage is TRBJ2-7; unclear D gene. TRBV5-3 is an open reading frame, and its role is uncertain. V gave up 8 bases and J gave up 4 bases, with 19 bases separating them. CDR3 length: 14 residues.

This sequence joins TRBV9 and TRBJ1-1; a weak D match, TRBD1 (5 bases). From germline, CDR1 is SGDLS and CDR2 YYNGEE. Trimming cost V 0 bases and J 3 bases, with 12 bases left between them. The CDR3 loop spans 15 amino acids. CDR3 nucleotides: TGTGCCAGCAGCGTAGGTAGGGGCGGGGACACTGAAGCTTTCTTT. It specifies CASSVGRGGDTEAFF.

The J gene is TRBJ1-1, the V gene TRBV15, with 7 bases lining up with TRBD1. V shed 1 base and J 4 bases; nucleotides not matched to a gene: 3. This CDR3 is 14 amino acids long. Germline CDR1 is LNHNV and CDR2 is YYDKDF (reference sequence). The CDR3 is CATSRGQGSTEAFF. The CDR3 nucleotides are TGTGCCACCAGCAGAGGACAGGGAAGCACTGAAGCTTTCTTT.

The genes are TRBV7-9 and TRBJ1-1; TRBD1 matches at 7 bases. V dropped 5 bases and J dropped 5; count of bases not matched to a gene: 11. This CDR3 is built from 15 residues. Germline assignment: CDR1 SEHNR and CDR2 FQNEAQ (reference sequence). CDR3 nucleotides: TGTGCCAGCAGCATAAGACAGGGTGTGGAAACTGAAGCTTTCTTT. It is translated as CASSIRQGVETEAFF.

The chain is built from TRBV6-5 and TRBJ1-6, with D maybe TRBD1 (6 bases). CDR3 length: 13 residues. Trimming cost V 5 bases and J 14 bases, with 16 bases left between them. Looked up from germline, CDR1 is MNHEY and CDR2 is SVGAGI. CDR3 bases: TGTGCCAGCAGTCCGGGGACACAACTTTCCCTCCACTTT. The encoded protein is CASSPGTQLSLHF.

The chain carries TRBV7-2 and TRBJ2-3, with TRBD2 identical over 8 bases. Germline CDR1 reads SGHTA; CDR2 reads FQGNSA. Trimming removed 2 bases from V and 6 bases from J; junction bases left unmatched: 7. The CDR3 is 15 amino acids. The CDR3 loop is CASSLSGGPLDTQYF. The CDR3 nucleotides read TGTGCCAGCAGCTTATCGGGGGGGCCTTTGGATACGCAGTATTTT.

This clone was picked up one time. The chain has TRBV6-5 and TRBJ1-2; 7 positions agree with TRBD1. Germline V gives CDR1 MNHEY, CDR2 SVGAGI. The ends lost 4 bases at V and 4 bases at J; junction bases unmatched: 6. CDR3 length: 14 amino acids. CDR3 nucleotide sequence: TGTGCCAGCAGTTTACAGGGGTCTCGCTATGGCTACACCTTC. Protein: CASSLQGSRYGYTF.

CDR3 nucleotide sequence: TGTGCCAGCAGTTCTCCAAGGACAGGGAACACCGGGGAGCTGTTTTTT. This encodes CASSSPRTGNTGELFF. The chain employs TRBV27 and TRBJ2-2, with 7 bases identical to TRBD1. The CDR3 is made up of 16 amino acids. The V gene's germline CDR1 is MNHEY and CDR2 SMNVEV (reference sequence). Trimming removed 4 bases from V and 1 base from J; junction bases left unmatched: 6.

The CDR3 region is CASSRGGETQYF. The CDR3 DNA is TGTGCCAGCAGCCGGGGGGGGGAGACCCAGTACTTC. The V and J genes are TRBV5-4 and TRBJ2-5; TRBD2 matches 8 bases. Germline V gene data show CDR1 as SGHNT and CDR2 as YYREEE (reference sequence). The CDR3 loop spans 12 amino acids. J was trimmed by 5 bases and V by 4 bases; bases with no gene match: 1.

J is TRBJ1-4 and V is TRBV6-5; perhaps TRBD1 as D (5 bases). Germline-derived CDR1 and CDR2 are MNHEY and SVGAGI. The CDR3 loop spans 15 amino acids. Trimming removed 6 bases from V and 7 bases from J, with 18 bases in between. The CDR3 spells CASSGGPGKREKLFF. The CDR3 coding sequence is TGTGCCAGCAGCGGGGGTCCGGGGAAACGTGAAAAACTGTTTTTT.